This T cell receptor (beta chain) was sequenced for a study of long-term antiretroviral therapy in people with HIV. Findings and caveats of the study: Post-ART diversity increased but stayed below transplant donor controls. Whereas controls had wider CDR3 length ranges, HIV repertoires had narrower ones.

Germline CDR1 and CDR2: SGHDT and YYEEEE. V was clipped by 3 bases and J by 3 bases, with 13 bases between them. The CDR3 has 14 amino acids. Points on this clone: The antigen remains unidentified.

Survey-level immunoSEQ v3.0 assays were run. The method was immunoSEQ multiplex PCR; TCRdb's version includes in-frame clones alone and lacks a portion of them. The top ten hold about an eighth of the sample, which has roughly 12,000 clones, approximately 82% seen once. The sequence derives from a man aged 40-50 years with HIV. The chain joins TRBV5-6 to TRBJ2-7; D gene unclear. Material: unsorted PBMCs, obtained 1.2 years after starting antiretroviral therapy. The CDR3 DNA sequence: TGTGCCAGCAGCTCGATGACGAAGTTCTACGAGCAGTACTTC. This gives the protein CASSSMTKFYEQYF. Filled out from reference TRBV5-6 and TRBJ2-7, the complete variable domain reads DAGVTQSPTHLIKTRGQQVTLRCSPKSGHDTVSWYQQALGQGPQFIFQYYEEEERQRGNFPDRFSGHQFPNYSSELNVNALLLGDSALYLCASSSMTKFYEQYFGPGTRLTVT.